Listed below are T cell receptor beta chains from one sample, sequenced in a study of shared clonotypes between healthy human individuals. The repertoire was sequenced with immunoSEQ multiplex PCR; TCRdb's copy has only in-frame clones and lacks some. The repertoire holds 700,000 to 950,000 clones, with roughly 96% as singletons. The sequencing sample was made of naive CD8+ T cells sorted from blood. The origin of the receptors is a man aged 30-40 years in good health. Each CDR3 is given with its conserved first and last residue. The D gene is left open where the match is weak. A row's size may be missing; if present it is once, few, many or a size class.

J | size | D | V | length | DNA | CDR3
TRBJ2-1 | - | - | TRBV14 | 12 | TGTGCCAGCAGCCGCACCTACAATGAGCAGTTCTTC | CASSRTYNEQFF
TRBJ2-7 | once | - | TRBV7-2 | 15 | TGTGCCAGCAGCTTAGGGGGGGCCAGCATCTACGAGCAGTACTTC | CASSLGGASIYEQYF
TRBJ2-7 | - | TRBD1 | TRBV2 | 13 | TGTGCCACAGGGGGACAGCAAGACTACGAGCAGTACTTC | CATGGQQDYEQYF
TRBJ2-7 | - | - | TRBV27 | 11 | TGTGCCAGCAGTTTAGGAGCAAGGGTGCACTTC | CASSLGARVHF
TRBJ2-1 | - | - | TRBV29-1 | 16 | TGCAGCGTTGATCCCCAGCTAGCGCAAAGTTACAATGAGCAGTTCTTC | CSVDPQLAQSYNEQFF
TRBJ1-4 | - | - | TRBV29-1 | 12 | TGCAGCGTGATATGGAGGGATGAAAAACTGTTTTTT | CSVIWRDEKLFF
TRBJ2-1 | - | TRBD1 | TRBV27 | 16 | TGTGCCAGCAGTCCTGCCCCGGACAGGCAGTACAATGAGCAGTTCTTC | CASSPAPDRQYNEQFF
TRBJ1-2 | - | - | TRBV11-2 | 18 | TGTGCCAGCAGCCCCGCGGCTACGTCGGCAGGGGTGCTCTATGGCTACACCTTC | CASSPAATSAGVLYGYTF
TRBJ1-1 | - | - | TRBV18 | 12 | TGTGCCAGCTCACCATGGGACACTGAAGCTTTCTTT | CASSPWDTEAFF
TRBJ2-1 | - | - | TRBV7-8 | 14 | TGTGCCAGCAGCTTCCCCGTTTCCTACAATGAGCAGTTCTTC | CASSFPVSYNEQFF
TRBJ2-1 | - | - | TRBV7-9 | 11 | TGTGCCAGCAGCCAAATCAATGAGCAGTTCTTC | CASSQINEQFF
TRBJ2-1 | - | TRBD1 | TRBV2 | 16 | TGTGCCAGCGTAAGCAGACAGGGGGTACGGAACAATGAGCAGTTCTTC | CASVSRQGVRNNEQFF
TRBJ2-7 | - | - | TRBV27 | 14 | TGTGCCAGCAGTTTCCGACCAGTGGCCTACGAGCAGTACTTC | CASSFRPVAYEQYF
TRBJ2-7 | - | - | TRBV7-8 | 12 | TGTGCCAGCACCCTAGGATCCCACGAGCAGTACTTC | CASTLGSHEQYF
TRBJ2-4 | - | - | TRBV12-2 | 17 | TGTGCAAGTCGCTTCCCCGACAGGGCTTTAGCCAAAAACATTCAGTACTTC | CASRFPDRALAKNIQYF
TRBJ2-3 | - | TRBD1 | TRBV15 | 15 | TGTGCCACCGAGAACGACAGGGGAGACACAGATACGCAGTATTTT | CATENDRGDTDTQYF
TRBJ2-7 | - | - | TRBV7-9 | 15 | TGTGCCAGCAGCCCCGAGGGCCTTCACTCCTACGAGCAGTACTTC | CASSPEGLHSYEQYF
TRBJ2-7 | - | TRBD2 | TRBV4-1 | 14 | TGCGCCAGCAGCCATGAGGGACTAGCTAACGAGCAGTACTTC | CASSHEGLANEQYF
TRBJ2-1 | once | - | TRBV27 | 14 | TGTGCCAGCAGTTTTGCTAGCGCGGTCAATGAGCAGTTCTTC | CASSFASAVNEQFF
TRBJ1-1 | - | - | TRBV5-4 | 14 | TGTGCCAGCAGCTTGAGGGTAGTGGACACTGAAGCTTTCTTT | CASSLRVVDTEAFF
TRBJ2-1 | - | - | TRBV5-6 | 14 | TGTGCCAGCCACGCGTCTAGCGTCAACAATGAGCAGTTCTTC | CASHASSVNNEQFF
TRBJ2-7 | - | - | TRBV9 | 15 | TGTGCCAGCAGCGTCGGAGAAAGGGGGGCCTACGAGCAGTACTTC | CASSVGERGAYEQYF
TRBJ2-7 | - | TRBD2 | TRBV4-3 | 15 | TGCGCCAGCAGCCAAGGACCGCGGGAGACCTACGAGCAGTACTTC | CASSQGPRETYEQYF